The clone carrying this T cell receptor beta chain was counted a few times. Its antigen is as yet unknown. This CDR3 contains 14 residues. Looked up from germline, CDR1 is MNHEY and CDR2 is SMNVEV (reference sequence). V lost 6 bases, J lost 7 bases, and 10 bases stayed unmatched. Amplification of TCR beta CDR3 regions was performed using RNA transcripts as template. HTBI primers were the set used in a first-round RT-PCR of the TCR CDR3. TCRdb analysed the multiplex PCR reads with MiXCR anew, one entry per CDR3 protein. The sample consists of 500,000 to 650,000 distinct CDR3 sequences, 20% of them appearing once. Pregnant or lactating patients were excluded, as were those with uncontrolled infection or other autoimmune disease. The sample originates from a study of T cells in Graves' hyperthyroidism and ophthalmopathy. Study information: Once the initial diagnosis was made, peripheral blood was obtained before any treatment.

The study's findings and limits: Median prediction lead before ophthalmopathy onset was around seven months with the model. Most thyroid clonotypes expanded above 0.001 were also detected in blood.

V usage is TRBV27 and J usage is TRBJ1-2; 8 bases match TRBD1. This receptor was identified in a man aged 35-49 years with Graves' ophthalmopathy. Material: blood. The CDR3 spells CASSPGQDISGYTF. The CDR3 bases are TGTGCCAGCAGCCCGGGACAGGATATATCTGGCTACACCTTC.